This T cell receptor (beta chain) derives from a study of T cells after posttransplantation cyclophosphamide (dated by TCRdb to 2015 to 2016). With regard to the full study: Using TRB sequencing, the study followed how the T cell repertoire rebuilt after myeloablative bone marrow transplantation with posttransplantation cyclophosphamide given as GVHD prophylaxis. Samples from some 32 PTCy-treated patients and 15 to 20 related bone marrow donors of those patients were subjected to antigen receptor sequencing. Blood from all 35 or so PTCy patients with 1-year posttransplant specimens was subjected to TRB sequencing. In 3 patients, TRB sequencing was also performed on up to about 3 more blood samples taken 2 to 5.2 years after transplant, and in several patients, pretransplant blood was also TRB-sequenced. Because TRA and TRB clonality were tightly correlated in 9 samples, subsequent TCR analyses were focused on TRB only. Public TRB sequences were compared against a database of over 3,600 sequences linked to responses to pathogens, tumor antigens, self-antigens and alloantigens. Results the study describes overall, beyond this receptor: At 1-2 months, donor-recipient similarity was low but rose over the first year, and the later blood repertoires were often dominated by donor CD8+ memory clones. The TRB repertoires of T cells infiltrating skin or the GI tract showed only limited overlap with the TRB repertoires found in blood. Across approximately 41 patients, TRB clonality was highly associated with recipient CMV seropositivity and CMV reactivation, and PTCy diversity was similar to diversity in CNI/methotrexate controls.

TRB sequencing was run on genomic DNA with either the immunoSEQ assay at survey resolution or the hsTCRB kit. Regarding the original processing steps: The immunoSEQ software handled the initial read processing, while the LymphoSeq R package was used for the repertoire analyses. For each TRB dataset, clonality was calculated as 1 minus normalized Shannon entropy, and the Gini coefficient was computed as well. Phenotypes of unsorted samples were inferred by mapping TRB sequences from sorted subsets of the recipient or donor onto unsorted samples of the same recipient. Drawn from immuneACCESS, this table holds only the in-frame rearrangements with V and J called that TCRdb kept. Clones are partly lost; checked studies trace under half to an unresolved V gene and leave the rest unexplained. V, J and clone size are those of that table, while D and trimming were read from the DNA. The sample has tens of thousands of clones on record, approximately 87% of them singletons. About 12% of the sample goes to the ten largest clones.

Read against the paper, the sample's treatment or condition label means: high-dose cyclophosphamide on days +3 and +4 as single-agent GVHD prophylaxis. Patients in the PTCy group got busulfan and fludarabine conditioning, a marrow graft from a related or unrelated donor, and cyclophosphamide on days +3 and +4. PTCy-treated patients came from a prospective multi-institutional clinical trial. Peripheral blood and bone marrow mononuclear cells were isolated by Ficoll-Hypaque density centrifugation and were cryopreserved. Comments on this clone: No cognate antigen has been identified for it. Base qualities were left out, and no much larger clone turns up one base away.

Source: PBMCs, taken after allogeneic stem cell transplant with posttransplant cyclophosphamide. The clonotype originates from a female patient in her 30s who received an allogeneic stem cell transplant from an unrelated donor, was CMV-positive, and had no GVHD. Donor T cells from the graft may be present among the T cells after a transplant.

The CDR3 region has the sequence CASSPPQSRREQYF. The sequence in DNA is TGTGCCAGCAGTCCTCCCCAAAGCCGTCGCGAGCAGTACTTC. The rearranged chain carries TRBV11-2 and TRBJ2-7; the D gene assignment is ambiguous. As encoded in the germline V gene, CDR1 is SGHAT while CDR2 is FQNNGV. Spanning cysteine to phenylalanine, the CDR3 consists of 14 amino acids. Here the CDR3 DNA is all that survives: 42 bases in frame from base 1. Trimming costs V 6 bases and J 6 bases, and their ends lie 18 bases apart. The CDR3, completed at both ends by the reference TRBV11-2 and TRBJ2-7 genes, gives the full variable domain EAGVAQSPRYKIIEKRQSVAFWCNPISGHATLYWYQQILGQGPKLLIQFQNNGVVDDSQLPKDRFSAERLKGVDSTLKIQPAKLEDSAVYLCASSPPQSRREQYFGPGTRLTVT.